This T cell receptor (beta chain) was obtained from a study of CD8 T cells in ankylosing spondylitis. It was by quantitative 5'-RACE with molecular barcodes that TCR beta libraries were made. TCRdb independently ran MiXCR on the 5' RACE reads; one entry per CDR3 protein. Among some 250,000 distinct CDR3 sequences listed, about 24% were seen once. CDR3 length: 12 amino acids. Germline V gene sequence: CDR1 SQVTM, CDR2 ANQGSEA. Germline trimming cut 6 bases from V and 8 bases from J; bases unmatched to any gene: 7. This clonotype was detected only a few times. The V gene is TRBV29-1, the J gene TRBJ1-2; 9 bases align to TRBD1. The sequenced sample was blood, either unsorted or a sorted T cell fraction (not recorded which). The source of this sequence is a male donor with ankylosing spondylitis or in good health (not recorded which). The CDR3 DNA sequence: TGCAGCGTACTGGACAGGGGAAGGGGCTACACCTTC. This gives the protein CSVLDRGRGYTF.